This TCR beta chain was recovered during a study of CD8 T cells in Susac syndrome. The study used treatment-naive patients who had stable or active relapsing-remitting disease as multiple sclerosis controls. Purification of the CD8+ and CD4+ T cells relied on negative isolation, and TEMRA cells underwent FACS enrichment. V lost 0 bases to trimming and J lost 5 bases, with 10 bases between them. The germline CDR1 and CDR2 sequences are SGHAT and FQDESV (reference sequence). This CDR3 spans 14 amino acids. This clonotype has a handful of counts. With random hexamers, reverse transcription was performed on about 0.5 to 1 ug of RNA. The immunoSEQ assay covered 54 Vbeta and 13 Jbeta segments for CDR3. MiXCR, run by TCRdb on the immunoSEQ multiplex PCR reads, gives a single entry per CDR3 protein. Seen here are 150,000 to 200,000 distinct CDR3 sequences, approximately 94% observed once, and the top ten hold 0.085% to 0.095%.

The V gene is TRBV11-1, the J gene TRBJ2-5; D gene ambiguous. The TCR was taken from a human donor with multiple sclerosis. Sequenced material: CD4+ T cells from PBMCs. The CDR3 sequence is CASSLALALETQYF. CDR3 DNA: TGTGCCAGCAGCTTAGCGCTGGCCTTGGAGACCCAGTACTTC.